The clone carrying this T cell receptor (beta chain) has at least ten counts. The data were taken from a study of T cells in Graves' hyperthyroidism and ophthalmopathy. The germline V gene has CDR1 DFQATT and CDR2 SNEGSKA (reference sequence). Trimming cost V 0 bases and J 0 bases, with 12 bases left between them. CDR3 size: 16 residues. What was amplified from RNA transcripts were TCR beta CDR3 regions. The HTBI set primed first-round TCR CDR3 RT-PCR. TCRdb reanalysed the multiplex PCR reads using MiXCR and keeps one entry per CDR3 protein. Altogether 690,000 or so distinct CDR3 sequences are present, around a sixth being singletons, with the ten largest covering over 15%.

The TCR comes from a woman in her forties or fifties with Graves' hyperthyroidism that later progressed to Graves' ophthalmopathy. The rearrangement links TRBV20-1 to TRBJ2-1, with D hard to call. Material: blood. CDR3 amino acids: CSAREGGSDSYNEQFF. The DNA for the CDR3 is TGCAGTGCTAGAGAGGGTGGTTCGGACTCCTACAATGAGCAGTTCTTC.